This TCR beta chain was captured in a study of beta chain features in type 1 diabetes (dated by TCRdb to 2016 to 2019). At the level of the whole study: Patients and healthy donors did not differ in mean age, gender distribution, total cell number or subset yield. A total of just under 110,000,000 sorted cells were examined across all samples, and RNA yield correlated strongly with the number of cells per subset. In the study, TCRB repertoires of sorted circulating CD4+ T cell subsets from recently diagnosed type 1 diabetes patients were compared with those of matched healthy donors. Whereas all 30 or so donors provided naive and central memory subsets, regulatory and stem cell-like memory subsets were isolated from just 8 patients and about eight healthy donors. Results the study describes overall, beyond this receptor: Because small numbers of individuals were included in the HLA sub-analyses, any influence of HLA type on TCRB rearrangement was left unresolved. Patients with type 1 diabetes made fewer insertions and deleted more nucleotides at VDJ recombination sites, implying thymic rearrangement abnormalities. A moderate but significant shortening of TCRB CDR3 length was observed in type 1 diabetes patients in all four CD4+ subsets. Because cDNA was sequenced instead of genomic DNA, highly expressing activated cells could be over-represented, though the groups showed no difference in activation or CD3 levels. The naive, central memory and regulatory TCRB repertoires appeared to resemble one another more closely among patients than among healthy donors. Shorter templates might have been favored by PCR, but patient and control samples were amplified and corrected together, so both groups would have been affected equally by any skew.

CDR1 and CDR2 were assigned from the germline V gene as LGHNA and YNFKEQ. The CDR3 covers 12 residues, taking in both the cysteine and the phenylalanine. Kept here is only the CDR3 DNA, which spans 36 bases and is read in frame from base 1. V is reduced by 4 bases and J by 11 bases, leaving a spacing of 14 bases between them. From each donor, a single peripheral blood sample of 90 to 150 mL on average was drawn into heparinised tubes. A BD FACSAria II was used to sort naive, central memory, regulatory and stem cell-like memory CD4+ T cells with a panel that included CD45RO, CCR7, CD25, CD127, CD95 and CD27. Every sorted population had a purity above 98%. PBMCs were isolated immediately by Lymphoprep density gradient centrifugation and stained directly without culture. Samples were stained and sorted in pairs, with one healthy donor and one patient per experiment, so that batch effects were minimized.

This clone was seen more than once but under ten times. The clone's antigen remains unknown. Base qualities are not provided; no much larger clone lies one nucleotide away. The entire isolated RNA was reverse transcribed using the High Capacity cDNA Reverse Transcription Kit, and thus expressed TCRB transcripts were sequenced. Deep immunoSEQ sequencing was performed on naive, central memory and regulatory T cell samples, with an average of roughly 3.6 million total reads per sample. After sorted cells were lysed in RLT buffer, RNA was extracted with DNase-treated RNeasy Micro or Mini kits, with the choice depending on cell number. Each cell subset was processed on its own to prevent cross-contamination, while patient and healthy donor samples were processed together. The immunoSEQ multiplex PCR was used to amplify TCRB sequences from cDNA, generating 87-bp fragments that spanned the CDR3 region. The amplicons were sequenced using the Illumina HiSeq platform. From the authors' description of their analysis: Synthetic template baselines were used to correct PCR bias computationally, reads within Hamming distance 2 were collapsed, and singletons that could not be merged were discarded. By aligning reads against IMGT, V, D and J genes, CDR3 length, and insertions or deletions at six rearrangement sites were assigned. Within each subset, clonotype counts were normalized to sorted cell number, and only after that were true diversity and Gini coefficients computed with the tcR R package. The overlap coefficient, calculated on TCRB nucleotide sequences, was used to measure repertoire sharing. Out-of-frame TCRB sequences from naive cells were analyzed to stand in for the pre-selection repertoire. In its TCRdb copy, this immuneACCESS table keeps in-frame sequences only and misses some clones. Where compared with another copy, unresolved V genes explain less than half of these, and the others have no known cause. The D gene and trimming were derived from the DNA, and the V and J assignments and clone size from that table. The sample yields 620,000 or so clones; around 15% were counted once. The ten largest account for 0.07% to 0.095% of the sample.

The sequence derives from a man between 18 and 35 years old in good health. Recombination connected TRBV4-2 to TRBJ2-5; D gene: possibly TRBD2, on 5 matching bases. Sample: naive CD4+ T cells from blood. This specimen's cell subset or site label, interpreted: true naive CD4+ T cells. The CDR3 sequence is CASSRPGIPQYF. The DNA sequence reads TGTGCCAGCAGCCGACCCGGGATCCCACAGTACTTC.